This is a list of T cell receptor beta chains from one sample in a study of sequential checkpoint blockade in melanoma. Assay: immunoSEQ multiplex PCR; the TCRdb copy retains only in-frame clones and omits some. The sample contains about 2,300 clones, about 15% of which appear only once. The sequenced sample was tumor tissue (inferred from file names), obtained from a patient given nivolumab and ipilimumab in sequence. The receptors originated from a human donor with melanoma. Both conserved end residues are part of each CDR3. A D gene is named only where the DNA matches it firmly.

CDR3aa	j_gene	d_gene	v_gene
CASSRGQGKVSGANVLTF	TRBJ2-6	.	TRBV19
CAIPDRVVSNQPQHF	TRBJ1-5	TRBD1	TRBV25-1
CASSSYRVQTDEQFF	TRBJ2-1	.	TRBV11-3
CASSQGLAGVMRTDTQYF	TRBJ2-3	TRBD2	TRBV14
CASSSRTWGTDTQYF	TRBJ2-3	.	TRBV9
CASSPRGRNPTNEKLFF	TRBJ1-4	.	TRBV28
CASSLTASGYEQYF	TRBJ2-7	TRBD2	TRBV11-3
CASSYLWDSLNTGELFF	TRBJ2-2	.	TRBV28
CASSLLFPQGSYEQYF	TRBJ2-7	.	TRBV28
CASSLVEDQPQHF	TRBJ1-5	.	TRBV7-1
CASSQDPGQGVVGTDTQYF	TRBJ2-3	TRBD1	TRBV4-1
CASSDSDRLNYGYTF	TRBJ1-2	TRBD1	TRBV11-1
CASRGGRSTRETQYF	TRBJ2-5	.	TRBV14
CARRAGNTEAFF	TRBJ1-1	.	TRBV30
CASSPFSLGVNEQYF	TRBJ2-7	.	TRBV6-8
CASCLVAGNHEQYF	TRBJ2-7	.	TRBV28
CASGLIGPFEAFF	TRBJ1-1	.	TRBV12-5
CASSPGNTEAFF	TRBJ1-1	.	TRBV6-8
CASSSTRQGPNHEQYF	TRBJ2-7	TRBD1	TRBV28
CASNPGQGPSYEQYF	TRBJ2-7	TRBD1	TRBV19
CASSWSGGFEFF	TRBJ2-1	TRBD2	TRBV6-8
CASSPRPSKDTGELFF	TRBJ2-2	.	TRBV18